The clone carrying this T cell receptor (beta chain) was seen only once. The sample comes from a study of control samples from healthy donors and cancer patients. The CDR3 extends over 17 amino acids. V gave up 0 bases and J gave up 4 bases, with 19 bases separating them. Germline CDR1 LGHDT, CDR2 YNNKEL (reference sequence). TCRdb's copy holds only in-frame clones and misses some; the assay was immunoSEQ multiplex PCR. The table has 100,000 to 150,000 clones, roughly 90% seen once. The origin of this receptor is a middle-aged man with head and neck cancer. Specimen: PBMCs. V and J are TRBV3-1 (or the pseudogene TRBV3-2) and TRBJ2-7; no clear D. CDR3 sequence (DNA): TGTGCCAGCAGCCAAGATTATAGGCCCCGAGTGAGTTACGAGCAGTACTTC. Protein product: CASSQDYRPRVSYEQYF.